Below, one T cell receptor (beta chain) is given with its context. Its antigen is unknown. Overall study results and limits: Tumor Tregs overlapped most with tumor, then blood, naive CD4+ cells.

After constant-region reverse-primer amplification, full-length variable regions underwent semi-nested PCR with Nested Universal Primer A. TCRdb processed the 5' RACE reads anew with MiXCR; each CDR3 protein has one entry. Among roughly 23,000 distinct CDR3 sequences listed, around 30% were seen once. The origin of this receptor is a female donor with breast cancer. The sample taken for sequencing was tumor-infiltrating naive CD4+ T cells sorted from the breast tumor. Subset in this sample: naive CD4+ T cells, CD4+CD45RA+CD25-.

CDR3 amino acids: CAWSGQGQSTQYF. The CDR3 bases are TGTGCCTGGAGTGGACAGGGGCAATCTACGCAGTATTTT. The chain uses TRBV30 and TRBJ2-3; 8 positions match TRBD1. CDR3 length equals 13 residues. Germline loops: CDR1 GTSNPN, CDR2 SVGIG (reference sequence). With V trimmed by 1 base and J by 8 bases, 5 bases remained unmatched. Full variable domain (missing parts from reference TRBV30 and TRBJ2-3): SQTIHQWPATLVQPVGSPLSLECTVEGTSNPNLYWYRQAAGRGLQLLFYSVGIGQISSEVPQNLSASRPQDRQFILSSKKLLLSDSGFYLCAWSGQGQSTQYFGPGTRLTVL.